A single sample is the source of the 16 T cell receptor beta chains below, sequenced in a study of blood T cells in healthy people across ages. Alongside a J-beta primer mix, a sample-barcoded 5' primer served in a second PCR lasting 7 to 11 cycles. TCRdb re-analysed the 5' RACE reads in MiXCR, keeping a single row per CDR3 protein. Here the sample spans around 800,000 distinct CDR3 sequences, 40% to 65% being singletons. Sequencing input: blood. Every receptor here comes from an elderly man in good health.

The chain joins TRBV6-4 to TRBJ1-1; D perhaps matches TRBD1 (5 bases). Per germline, CDR1 MRHNA and CDR2 SNTAGT. CDR3 length: 15 residues. V gave up 6 bases and J gave up 3 bases, with 17 bases separating them. The CDR3 loop reads CASRASRDRDTEAFF. The CDR3 nucleotides are TGTGCCAGCAGAGCGTCCAGGGACCGGGACACTGAAGCTTTCTTT.

Regarding this clonotype: This may stem from a read error, because a much larger clone lies one nucleotide away. CDR3 protein: CTISDPGLAGGQETQYF. The CDR3 DNA reads TGTACCATCAGTGACCCGGGACTAGCGGGAGGCCAAGAGACCCAGTACTTC. The chain links TRBV10-3 to TRBJ2-5; 15 nucleotides line up with TRBD2. From germline, CDR1 is ENHRY and CDR2 SYGVKD. The CDR3 consists of 17 residues.

On this clonotype itself: Because it lacks the conserved phenylalanine or tryptophan at the end, this CDR3 is likely a read error. The chain couples TRBV7-2 to TRBJ2-1; D possibly matches TRBD1 or TRBD2 (5 bases each). Per the germline V gene, CDR1 is SGHTA and CDR2 is FQGNSA. The CDR3 has 19 residues. Between the trimmed V and J ends, which lost 4 bases and 0 bases, there was a span of 22 bases. The CDR3: CASSSGPGRGTSSYNEQFL. In DNA, the CDR3 is TGTGCCAGCAGCTCGGGACCAGGTAGGGGAACGAGCTCCTACAATGAGCAGTTCTTA.

This clonotype was found a few times. The gene calls are TRBV29-1 and TRBJ2-1, with TRBD2 matching 7 bases. Trimming at V came to 6 bases and at J to 7 bases, leaving 12 bases not matched to a gene. This CDR3 has 14 amino acids. CDR1 is SQVTM and CDR2 is ANQGSEA in the germline V gene. The CDR3: CSVGGSGSINEQFF. The CDR3 nucleotides are TGCAGCGTGGGGGGGTCCGGTTCCATAAATGAGCAGTTCTTC.

This clonotype was counted between two and nine times. This chain links TRBV2 with TRBJ2-5; 8 bases match TRBD1. This CDR3 contains 15 residues. The V segment lost 5 bases and the J segment 4 bases; nucleotides outside the gene matches: 9. The germline CDR1 and CDR2 sequences are SNHLY and FYNNEI. The CDR3 spells CASSPDRGGGETQYF. The CDR3 bases are TGTGCCAGCAGTCCAGACAGGGGAGGAGGAGAGACCCAGTACTTC.

The J gene is TRBJ2-1, the V gene TRBV7-9, with D tentatively TRBD2 (6 bases). The germline V gene encodes CDR1 SEHNR and CDR2 FQNEAQ (reference sequence). The CDR3 spans 15 residues. The V gene lost 5 bases and the J gene lost 6 bases, with 17 bases spanning the gap. The CDR3 region is CASSGSGLRGNEQFF. The CDR3 coding sequence is TGTGCCAGCAGCGGTAGCGGACTTCGAGGCAATGAGCAGTTCTTC.

CDR3 bases: TGTGCCAGCAGCGTAGGACCGGGACTAGCGGGGTTCCAAGAGACCCAGTACTTC. It encodes CASSVGPGLAGFQETQYF. The genes are TRBV9 and TRBJ2-5, with 13 bases that match TRBD2. The CDR3 contains 18 residues. V shed 0 bases, J shed 1 base, and the junction held 6 bases outside the gene matches. CDR1 and CDR2 (germline): SGDLS, YYNGEE.

V gene TRBV11-2 combines with J gene TRBJ2-7; D not certain. The J call could be wrong; TRBJ2-5 is a better fit for the DNA end. The CDR3 has 15 amino acids. CDR1 is SGHAT, CDR2 FQNNGV, per germline. The CDR3 DNA reads as TGTGCCAGCAGCTTTGATAGGACCAATAGCGAGACCCAGTACTTC. It translates to CASSFDRTNSETQYF.

This clonotype is a singleton in its sample. V usage is TRBV6-5 and J usage is TRBJ1-5; D is ambiguous. Trimming removed 9 bases at V and 4 bases at J, with 13 bases between. Germline CDR1 and CDR2: MNHEY and SVGAGI. This CDR3 has 13 residues. CDR3 in DNA: TGTGCCAGTGCCTTATTGGGGAATCAGCCCCAGCATTTT. Encoded protein: CASALLGNQPQHF.

The rearrangement uses TRBV5-1 and TRBJ1-2, with D possibly TRBD1 on 5 matching bases. In germline, CDR1 is SGHRS, CDR2 YFSETQ. This CDR3 is 13 amino acids long. Trimming took off 0 bases at V and 7 bases at J, with 10 bases between the two ends. The CDR3 nucleotides read TGCGCCAGCAGCTTGGGCAGGGATGGTGGCTACACCTTC. This translates into CASSLGRDGGYTF.

This clonotype came up a few times. The chain has TRBV15 and TRBJ2-7, with TRBD2 matching 13 bases. Germline CDR1 is LNHNV and CDR2 is YYDKDF (reference sequence). V trimming: 5 bases; J trimming: 0 bases; junction bases outside the gene matches: 10. The CDR3 sequence is 18 residues long. CDR3 protein: CATSRKLAGGIPSYEQYF. CDR3 nucleotides: TGTGCCACCAGCCGAAAACTAGCGGGAGGGATCCCCTCCTACGAGCAGTACTTC.

This clonotype appeared a few times. The CDR3 region is CASSSWTSGRSYEQYF. CDR3 DNA sequence: TGTGCCAGCAGCTCCTGGACTAGCGGGAGGTCGTACGAGCAGTACTTC. The chain has TRBV7-2 and TRBJ2-7; 14 bases line up with TRBD2. J gave up 4 bases and V 4 bases, and 6 bases lay outside the gene matches. Per the germline V gene, CDR1 is SGHTA and CDR2 is FQGNSA. The CDR3 covers 16 residues. Full variable domain (missing parts from reference TRBV7-2 and TRBJ2-7): GAGVSQSPSNKVTEKGKDVELRCDPISGHTALYWYRQSLGQGLEFLIYFQGNSAPDKSGLPSDRFSAERTGGSVSTLTIQRTQQEDSAVYLCASSSWTSGRSYEQYFGPGTRLTVT.

This clonotype was seen a handful of times. The chain couples TRBV5-1 to TRBJ2-1, with 9 bases identical to TRBD1. This CDR3 region has 15 residues. After removal of 4 bases from V and 6 bases from J, the junction contained 8 bases not matched to a gene. Per germline, CDR1 SGHRS and CDR2 YFSETQ. In DNA, the CDR3 is TGCGCCAGCAGCCCGGACAGGGGAGGACCCAATGAGCAGTTCTTC. The encoded protein is CASSPDRGGPNEQFF.

This clonotype was detected only a few times. The chain couples TRBV7-2 to TRBJ1-1; a possible D gene is TRBD1 (5 bases). The CDR3 loop spans 14 amino acids. Trimming cost V 3 bases and J 3 bases, with 11 bases left between them. Germline V gene data show CDR1 as SGHTA and CDR2 as FQGNSA. CDR3 DNA sequence: TGTGCCAGCAGCTTGGGCAGGGCGGACACTGAAGCTTTCTTT. Its translation is CASSLGRADTEAFF.

J is TRBJ2-1 and V is TRBV6-5, with a weak D call TRBD1 (6 bases). Germline CDR1 MNHEY, CDR2 SVGAGI. With 6 bases removed from V and 3 bases from J, the gap between germline ends came to 15 bases. This CDR3 region has 15 residues. The CDR3 bases are TGTGCCAGCAGCCCCTCGGACAGCGACTACAATGAGCAGTTCTTC. Translation: CASSPSDSDYNEQFF.

At least ten counts were recorded for this clonotype. This chain links TRBV29-1 with TRBJ2-5, with D perhaps assigned TRBD1 or TRBD2 (6 bases each). The CDR3 consists of 12 residues. CDR1 SQVTM and CDR2 ANQGSEA come from the germline V gene. V lost 8 bases and J 5 bases, leaving 15 bases between the germline ends. The chain's CDR3 is CSLTRGLETQYF. CDR3 in DNA: TGCAGCCTAACCCGGGGGCTGGAGACCCAGTACTTC.